The rows below give T cell receptor beta chains drawn from one sample of a study of T cells expressing NK-cell markers. TCRdb reprocessed the 5' RACE reads, with one entry per CDR3 protein and no DNA. The sample has tens of thousands of distinct CDR3 sequences. The sample comprised blood T cells: a sorted CD56 or NKG2C T cell subset, CD4+ or CD8+ T cells, or bulk PBMC T cells (not recorded which). These receptors were collected from a woman between 18 and 75 years old in good health. Each CDR3 is given with its conserved first and last residue.

J,length,V,CDR3
TRBJ2-2,16,TRBV5-1,CASSPDRGRVAGELFF
TRBJ2-2,17,TRBV9,CASSLNLAGDNTGELFF
TRBJ2-1,15,TRBV7-6,CASSLGRGLGYEQFF
TRBJ2-2,15,TRBV11-2,CASSLVGRATGELFF
TRBJ2-5,16,TRBV29-1,CSVEGSLAGNQETQYF
TRBJ2-6,16,TRBV6-1,CASSQTGSSGANVLTF
TRBJ2-7,16,TRBV4-1,CASSQEVSGQFYEQYF
TRBJ1-1,13,TRBV12-3/TRBV12-4,CASSAYSDTEAFF
TRBJ1-3,14,TRBV13,CASSSGVSGNTIYF
TRBJ1-2,14,TRBV7-9,CASMAQGSNYGYTF
TRBJ2-2,16,TRBV3-1,CASSQDRLADTGELFF
TRBJ2-7,18,TRBV28,CASSGLAGDKGPPYEQYF
TRBJ2-2,15,TRBV9,CASSVEAVDTGELFF
TRBJ2-1,14,TRBV5-6,CASSFGTSISEQFF
TRBJ2-1,17,TRBV5-1,CASSWGSGLSSYNEQFF
TRBJ2-7,19,TRBV2,CASSVYGLAGGERSYEQYF
TRBJ2-2,14,TRBV4-1,CASSQQGVTGELFF
TRBJ2-3,13,TRBV2,CASMPQLLGTQYF
TRBJ2-7,13,TRBV15,CATSRERTYEQYF
TRBJ2-7,12,TRBV2,CATSSGTYEQYF
TRBJ2-7,13,TRBV7-9,CASSLVGTYEQYF
TRBJ1-2,16,TRBV12-3/TRBV12-4,CASSFEAGKIDYGYTF
TRBJ2-7,15,TRBV7-9,CASRPTGRYSYEQYF
TRBJ2-7,15,TRBV3-1,CASSIRDTRNYEQYF
TRBJ2-3,14,TRBV4-1,CASSQGFGIDTQYF
TRBJ1-5,18,TRBV7-8,CASSLGPGGANPNQPQHF
TRBJ2-3,12,TRBV18,CASSPGDRGQYF
TRBJ1-2,14,TRBV29-1,CSVVWAPWVDGYTF
TRBJ2-1,15,TRBV5-1,CASSSVAGGMDEQFF
TRBJ2-1,13,TRBV24-1,CATSETPNNEQFF
TRBJ2-1,18,TRBV12-3/TRBV12-4,CASSQPAVGGGPYNEQFF
TRBJ1-1,16,TRBV5-1,CASSPNDGRPNTEAFF
TRBJ2-6,16,TRBV4-1,CASSQDSAGGANVLTF
TRBJ2-7,15,TRBV20-1,CSARDRAGRSYEQYF
TRBJ1-4,14,TRBV7-6,CASSLRVANEKLFF
TRBJ2-2,16,TRBV28,CASRKHVAGYTGELFF
TRBJ2-7,15,TRBV29-1,CSVIGGGSPSYEQYF
TRBJ2-5,13,TRBV13,CASSHGQEKTQYF
TRBJ2-1,18,TRBV12-3/TRBV12-4,CASSVGLGSYPIYNEQFF
TRBJ2-7,14,TRBV29-1,CSVSGTFSSYEQYF
TRBJ1-6,14,TRBV6-4,CASSDGQVNSPLHF
TRBJ1-6,14,TRBV10-3,CAISEGNRASPLHF
TRBJ2-1,13,TRBV28,CASSGSTNDEQFF
TRBJ2-7,14,TRBV13,CASSLGGGHYEQYF